The 10 T cell receptor beta chains in this list originate from one sample, sequenced in a study of cytomegalovirus exposure and HLA in healthy donors. Here immunoSEQ multiplex PCR was the method, and the copy in TCRdb shows in-frame clones only, minus some. The sample has roughly 220,000 clones; roughly 83% are singletons. Specimen: PBMCs. The receptors come from a woman in her 30s in good health and CMV-seropositive.

This clone occurred a few times. The gene calls are TRBV2 and TRBJ2-1; possibly TRBD1 for D (6 bases). V lost 3 bases and J lost 6, with 9 bases in between. Germline V gene sequence: CDR1 SNHLY, CDR2 FYNNEI. The CDR3 is 13 residues long. The CDR3 is CASSDTGPNEQFF. CDR3 nucleotide sequence: TGTGCCAGCAGTGACACAGGGCCCAATGAGCAGTTCTTC.

The chain employs TRBV4-1 and TRBJ1-5; D possibly corresponds to TRBD1 (6 bases). The CDR3 has 15 amino acids. Germline assignment: CDR1 MGHRA and CDR2 YSYEKL. Between the trimmed V and J ends, which lost 0 bases and 7 bases, there was a span of 13 bases. This CDR3 is CASSQEGGLGQPQHF. CDR3 nucleotide sequence: TGCGCCAGCAGCCAAGAGGGGGGCCTTGGGCAGCCCCAGCATTTT.

The rearrangement links TRBV7-2 to TRBJ1-2; 8 bases line up with TRBD1. Trimming removed 5 bases from V and 4 bases from J; junction bases left unmatched: 6. Germline loops: CDR1 SGHTA, CDR2 FQGNSA. This CDR3 has 14 amino acids. The CDR3 loop reads CASSPPGGIYGYTF. The CDR3 DNA reads TGTGCCAGCAGCCCCCCAGGGGGCATCTATGGCTACACCTTC.

The J gene is TRBJ1-2, the V gene TRBV13; D is uncertain. The V and J ends lost 0 bases and 0 bases respectively, with 5 bases between them. Germline CDR1 reads PRHDT; CDR2 reads FYEKMQ (reference sequence). This CDR3 has 14 amino acids. The CDR3 reads CASSLGGTNYGYTF. CDR3 coding DNA: TGTGCCAGCAGCTTAGGAGGAACTAACTATGGCTACACCTTC.

The chain employs TRBV6-4 and TRBJ1-1; unclear D gene. The CDR3 spans 13 residues. V dropped 4 bases and J dropped 4 bases, with 10 bases sitting between them. Germline V CDR1 and CDR2: MRHNA, SNTAGT. CDR3 residues: CASSASRATEAFF. CDR3 in DNA: TGTGCCAGCAGTGCGTCGAGGGCCACTGAAGCTTTCTTT.

This rearrangement joins TRBV19 to TRBJ1-1; 9 bases are shared with TRBD1. This CDR3 has 14 residues. Per the germline V gene, CDR1 is LNHDA and CDR2 is SQIVND (reference sequence). J gave up 3 bases and V 8 bases, and 7 bases lay outside the gene matches. This CDR3 is CASGSGQGHTEAFF. The DNA for the CDR3 is TGTGCCAGTGGGTCGGGACAGGGTCACACTGAAGCTTTCTTT. Full variable domain (missing parts from reference TRBV19 and TRBJ1-1): DGGITQSPKYLFRKEGQNVTLSCEQNLNHDAMYWYRQDPGQGLRLIYYSQIVNDFQKGDIAEGYSVSREKKESFPLTVTSAQKNPTAFYLCASGSGQGHTEAFFGQGTRLTVV.

V is TRBV10-2 and J is TRBJ2-7, with 12 bases fitting TRBD1. After removal of 2 bases from V and 4 bases from J, the junction contained 3 bases not matched to a gene. This CDR3 region has 15 residues. Germline loops: CDR1 WSHSY, CDR2 SAAADI. CDR3 region: CASSEPGQGAYEQYF. CDR3 coding DNA: TGCGCCAGCAGTGAGCCGGGACAGGGGGCTTACGAGCAGTACTTC.

V gene TRBV27 combines with J gene TRBJ1-6; 8 bases are a match to TRBD1. CDR1 and CDR2 (germline): MNHEY, SMNVEV (reference sequence). CDR3 length equals 14 residues. The J segment lost 10 bases and the V segment lost 3 bases, leaving 5 bases of the junction unmatched. The CDR3 region is CASSFRTGNSPLHF. CDR3 coding DNA: TGTGCCAGCAGTTTCCGGACAGGGAACTCACCCCTCCACTTT.

This chain connects TRBV5-1 to TRBJ2-3, with TRBD1 as a possible D gene (6 bases). This CDR3 contains 14 residues. The germline V gene encodes CDR1 SGHRS and CDR2 YFSETQ. V lost 4 bases and J lost 2, with 11 bases in between. The CDR3: CASSPQGTTDTQYF. CDR3 sequence (DNA): TGCGCCAGCAGCCCTCAGGGGACCACAGATACGCAGTATTTT.

This rearrangement joins TRBV20-1 to TRBJ2-7, with D possibly matching TRBD2 (6 bases). The CDR3 totals 11 residues. Germline V lookup: CDR1 DFQATT, CDR2 SNEGSKA (reference sequence). The V end lost 6 bases, the J end lost 6 bases, and 12 bases lay between the germline ends. The CDR3 region has the DNA TGCAGTGCATTGTTCGGGGGCGAGCAGTACTTC. Translating it yields CSALFGGEQYF.